The following is a TCR beta chain sequence with its context. No cognate antigen has been identified for it. Per-base quality was not reported, and no clone a single base away is much larger than it. Libraries were built with the immunoSEQ multiplex PCR assay. The authors' analysis ran thus. Repertoires were summarized in terms of richness and clonality, and significantly expanded and contracted clones between pre- and post-therapy samples were identified. TCRdb's version of the immuneACCESS table is confined to in-frame rearrangements and falls short of the full clone set. An unresolved V gene accounts for under half of the shortfall where checked; the remainder is of unknown origin. The V and J calls and clone size come from that table; D and trimming were worked out from the DNA. The sample table lists roughly 18,000 clones, around 87% of them with a count of one. Roughly 2% of the sample belongs to the ten largest clones.

The data stem from a study of neoadjuvant nivolumab and ipilimumab in lung cancer (TCRdb year 2020). Looking at the study overall: Nivolumab was administered intravenously at 3 mg/kg on days 1, 15 and 29, and in the combination arm ipilimumab 1 mg/kg was added on day 1 only. The major pathologic response (MPR) rate in the intention-to-treat population in each study arm was designated as the primary trial endpoint. Seven patients had matched pretherapy and resected tumor pairs analyzed, with four treated with nivolumab and three with nivolumab plus ipilimumab. The study compared TCR repertoires in pretherapy (baseline) peripheral blood with TCR repertoires in tumors resected at surgery following neoadjuvant immune checkpoint blockade. The trial treated fewer than 45 patients with operable NSCLC: about 23 were randomized to nivolumab monotherapy and some 21 to nivolumab plus ipilimumab.

The CDR3 runs 14 amino acids, cysteine and phenylalanine included. Of all the DNA, just the CDR3 is kept, 42 bases in frame from base 1. Between the V and J ends, shortened by 2 bases and 1 base respectively, the junction contains 8 bases. According to the germline V gene, CDR1 reads WSHSY and CDR2 reads SAAADI. The study at large found these results: No significant correlation was found between TCR clonality and pathologic tumor regression, and only one major-pathologic-response sample was available for the clonality analysis. A small number of samples underwent TCR sequencing. From pretherapy to surgery, tumor T-cell richness and clonality increased in three of three dual-therapy tumors but in only two of four nivolumab-treated tumors. Pretherapy blood TCR richness correlated positively with richness in tumors resected after neoadjuvant therapy (Spearman R ~ 0.8). Compared with tumor-adjacent uninvolved lung, resected tumors had greater TCR richness and clonality, and increases showed up in more of the dual-therapy-treated tumors.

In light of the paper, this sample's time point label describes: pretherapy, before neoadjuvant immune checkpoint inhibitors. The samples were obtained from NEOSTAR, a phase 2 randomized trial that tested neoadjuvant nivolumab or nivolumab plus ipilimumab, followed by surgery, in operable NSCLC. Recombination connected TRBV10-2 to TRBJ1-1; too little of a D gene remains to name it. The TCR originated in an adult with non-small cell lung cancer. The material was peripheral blood, obtained before neoadjuvant nivolumab, alone or with ipilimumab. The CDR3 here reads CASSERRGNTEAFF. The sequenced DNA is TGCGCCAGCAGTGAGCGCCGGGGGAACACTGAAGCTTTCTTT.